The clone carrying this TCR beta chain has ten or more counts. Its antigen is unknown. Authors of the study amplified TCR beta CDR3 regions from RNA transcripts. First-round RT-PCR with HTBI primers amplified the TCR CDR3 region. TCRdb reanalysed the multiplex PCR reads using MiXCR and keeps one entry per CDR3 protein. The table lists 490,000 or so distinct CDR3 sequences, around a fifth of them singletons, with 45% to 55% in the top ten. This CDR3 comprises 14 residues. V lost 3 bases, J lost 5 bases, and 13 bases lay in between. CDR1 ENHRY and CDR2 SYGVKD come from the germline V gene. This entry comes from a study of T cells in Graves' hyperthyroidism and ophthalmopathy. Points from the study as a whole: Ophthalmopathy prediction by the model preceded onset by a median about 6 months. Ophthalmopathy was separated from stable hyperthyroidism by a 13 V-J model.

Patients with uncontrolled infections, other autoimmune diseases, pregnancy or lactation were excluded. The PBMCs were taken from approximately 9 ml of fresh peripheral blood. Sequencing was carried out using blood. This TCR derives from a woman in her sixties or seventies with Graves' ophthalmopathy. J is TRBJ1-1 and V is TRBV10-3; TRBD1 is a possible D gene (5 bases). The CDR3: CAISEGGRGTEAFF. CDR3 sequence (DNA): TGTGCCATCAGTGAAGGAGGGAGGGGTACTGAAGCTTTCTTT.